This is a list of T cell receptor beta chains from one sample in a study of blood T cell repertoires in COVID-19. Here immunoSEQ multiplex PCR was the method, and the copy in TCRdb shows in-frame clones only, minus some. The repertoire has 250,000 or so clones, around nine tenths of them found once; the top ten carry approximately 2.6%. The source material was PBMCs or T cells enriched from blood (not recorded which). Source of these receptors: a woman aged 18-35 years who had recovered from COVID-19. Each CDR3 is given with its conserved first and last residue. Each record gives: clone size, V gene, D gene, J gene, CDR3 DNA, CDR3 protein. D genes are given only for firm matches. Clone size appears in some rows only: once, few, many, or a class for an expanded clone.

clone size: NA; V gene: TRBV28; D gene: NA; J gene: TRBJ2-7; CDR3 DNA: TGTGCCAGCAGCTTAAGTACACAACGGGCCTACGAGCAGTACTTC; CDR3 protein: CASSLSTQRAYEQYF
clone size: NA; V gene: TRBV9; D gene: NA; J gene: TRBJ2-1; CDR3 DNA: TGTGCCAGCAGCGTAGACACCAATGAGCAGTTCTTC; CDR3 protein: CASSVDTNEQFF
clone size: NA; V gene: TRBV5-1; D gene: TRBD2; J gene: TRBJ2-1; CDR3 DNA: TGCGCCAGCAGCTCGACTAGCGGCTATGAAAAGTTCTTC; CDR3 protein: CASSSTSGYEKFF
clone size: NA; V gene: TRBV5-1; D gene: NA; J gene: TRBJ2-5; CDR3 DNA: TGCGCCAGCAGCTTGGACCAGGCAGGGACCCAGTACTTC; CDR3 protein: CASSLDQAGTQYF
clone size: NA; V gene: TRBV28; D gene: NA; J gene: TRBJ2-2; CDR3 DNA: TGTGCCAGCAGCTTACGCGGGTTAGGCGCCGGGGAGCTGTTTTTT; CDR3 protein: CASSLRGLGAGELFF
clone size: NA; V gene: TRBV18; D gene: NA; J gene: TRBJ1-1; CDR3 DNA: TGTGCCAGCTCACCACAAGCAGGAATGAACACTGAAGCTTTCTTT; CDR3 protein: CASSPQAGMNTEAFF
clone size: NA; V gene: TRBV2; D gene: TRBD1; J gene: TRBJ2-1; CDR3 DNA: TGTGCCAGCACCCCTTCGGGACAGGACCCCTACAATGAGCAGTTCTTC; CDR3 protein: CASTPSGQDPYNEQFF
clone size: NA; V gene: TRBV2; D gene: NA; J gene: TRBJ1-1; CDR3 DNA: TGTGCCAGCAGTGAGAAGGGGCGAAGTACTGAAGCTTTCTTT; CDR3 protein: CASSEKGRSTEAFF
clone size: NA; V gene: TRBV29-1; D gene: NA; J gene: TRBJ1-1; CDR3 DNA: TGCAGCGTTGATACCGGGGGGCAGAACACTGAAGCTTTCTTT; CDR3 protein: CSVDTGGQNTEAFF
clone size: NA; V gene: TRBV21-1; D gene: NA; J gene: TRBJ1-4; CDR3 DNA: TGTGCCAGCAGCAAAGCGCGTAGGGGGGGTGAAAAACTGTTTTTT; CDR3 protein: CASSKARRGGEKLFF
clone size: NA; V gene: TRBV18; D gene: TRBD1; J gene: TRBJ2-7; CDR3 DNA: TGTGCCAGCTCACCACCGAACAGGGGGAACTCCGAGCAGTACTTC; CDR3 protein: CASSPPNRGNSEQYF
clone size: once; V gene: TRBV11-3; D gene: NA; J gene: TRBJ1-3; CDR3 DNA: TGTGCCAGCAGCCGCGGGCGGGCCGGAAACACCATATATTTT; CDR3 protein: CASSRGRAGNTIYF
clone size: few; V gene: TRBV11-2; D gene: TRBD1; J gene: TRBJ2-1; CDR3 DNA: TGTGCCAGCAGCTTAGACCTCGGGACAGGAAGCAATGAGCAGTTCTTC; CDR3 protein: CASSLDLGTGSNEQFF
clone size: NA; V gene: TRBV6-5; D gene: NA; J gene: TRBJ2-7; CDR3 DNA: TGTGCCAGCAGCTTCCGAACGGGACATAACTACGAGCAGTACTTC; CDR3 protein: CASSFRTGHNYEQYF
clone size: NA; V gene: TRBV28; D gene: NA; J gene: TRBJ1-6; CDR3 DNA: TGTGCCAGCAGTCGCTTTAATTTGGGACACCCGGGCGGCGGACCCCTCCACTTT; CDR3 protein: CASSRFNLGHPGGGPLHF
clone size: NA; V gene: TRBV4-3; D gene: NA; J gene: TRBJ1-6; CDR3 DNA: TGCGCCAGCAGCCAAGTTCAGGGTAGTAATTCACCCCTCCACTTT; CDR3 protein: CASSQVQGSNSPLHF
clone size: NA; V gene: TRBV11-2; D gene: NA; J gene: TRBJ2-7; CDR3 DNA: TGTGCCAGCAGCTTAGGCGGGCTCGAGCAGTACTTC; CDR3 protein: CASSLGGLEQYF
clone size: NA; V gene: TRBV6-6; D gene: NA; J gene: TRBJ2-2; CDR3 DNA: TGTGCCAGCAGTTACAGCTACCGTAAGAACACCGGGGAGCTGTTTTTT; CDR3 protein: CASSYSYRKNTGELFF
clone size: NA; V gene: TRBV3-1/TRBV3-2; D gene: NA; J gene: TRBJ2-2; CDR3 DNA: TGTGCCAGCAGCCGACGGGGGGCAGACACCGGGGAGCTGTTTTTT; CDR3 protein: CASSRRGADTGELFF
clone size: NA; V gene: TRBV6-2/TRBV6-3; D gene: TRBD1; J gene: TRBJ1-5; CDR3 DNA: TGTGCCAGCAGTTCCGGGACAGGGGCACGTAATCAGCCCCAGCATTTT; CDR3 protein: CASSSGTGARNQPQHF
clone size: NA; V gene: TRBV28; D gene: NA; J gene: TRBJ1-2; CDR3 DNA: TGTGCCAGCAGTTCAGGCAGAGCCTATGGCTACACCTTC; CDR3 protein: CASSSGRAYGYTF
clone size: NA; V gene: TRBV7-2; D gene: NA; J gene: TRBJ2-3; CDR3 DNA: TGTGCCAGCAGCTTAGCAGAGGCCACAGATACGCAGTATTTT; CDR3 protein: CASSLAEATDTQYF
clone size: few; V gene: TRBV7-2; D gene: NA; J gene: TRBJ1-1; CDR3 DNA: TGTGCCAGCGACCCTGTCGGGGGAGGGACTGAAGCTTTCTTT; CDR3 protein: CASDPVGGGTEAFF
clone size: NA; V gene: TRBV29-1; D gene: TRBD1; J gene: TRBJ2-3; CDR3 DNA: TGCAGCGTTGAACCCCCGGGACAGGGGGTAGATACGCAGTATTTT; CDR3 protein: CSVEPPGQGVDTQYF
clone size: NA; V gene: TRBV4-1; D gene: TRBD1; J gene: TRBJ2-1; CDR3 DNA: TGCGCCAGCAGCCAACGGGACAGGGACCAAAATGAGCAGTTCTTC; CDR3 protein: CASSQRDRDQNEQFF
clone size: NA; V gene: TRBV6-5; D gene: NA; J gene: TRBJ2-1; CDR3 DNA: TGTGCCAGCAGTTCCCTGGGCGGGGCCAGCCACAATGAGCAGTTCTTC; CDR3 protein: CASSSLGGASHNEQFF
clone size: NA; V gene: TRBV5-4; D gene: TRBD1; J gene: TRBJ2-1; CDR3 DNA: TGTGCCAGCAGCTTAACGGACAGGGCCGAGGAGCAGTTCTTC; CDR3 protein: CASSLTDRAEEQFF
clone size: NA; V gene: TRBV15; D gene: TRBD1; J gene: TRBJ1-4; CDR3 DNA: TGTGCCACCAGCAGAACCAGGGGGCGTCGAGAAAAACTGTTTTTT; CDR3 protein: CATSRTRGRREKLFF